The present TCR beta chain was sequenced within a study of blood T cell repertoires in COVID-19. For the study at large: Acute and convalescent COVID-19 samples came from the United States, Italy and Spain.

This CDR3 is 13 amino acids long. The V gene's germline CDR1 is LNHDA and CDR2 SQIVND (reference sequence). Trimming removed 3 bases from V and 2 bases from J, with 7 bases in between. This table comes from immunoSEQ multiplex PCR, and its TCRdb copy is limited to in-frame clones, with some not included. Of 350,000 to 450,000 clones listed, around nine tenths are singletons. This receptor was identified in a woman aged 18-29 years who had been exposed to COVID-19. Sequenced: PBMCs or T cells enriched from blood (not recorded which). The chain links TRBV19 to TRBJ1-2, with D perhaps matching TRBD1 (5 bases). As DNA, the CDR3 is TGTGCCAGTAGTATGGGGCAGAACTATGGCTACACCTTC. It codes for CASSMGQNYGYTF. Together with reference TRBV19 and TRBJ1-2, the CDR3 gives the full variable domain: DGGITQSPKYLFRKEGQNVTLSCEQNLNHDAMYWYRQDPGQGLRLIYYSQIVNDFQKGDIAEGYSVSREKKESFPLTVTSAQKNPTAFYLCASSMGQNYGYTFGSGTRLTVV.